This TCR beta chain is drawn from a study of Graves' ophthalmopathy and Graves' hyperthyroidism. Per germline, CDR1 MDHEN and CDR2 SYDVKM. The CDR3 totals 12 residues. Trimming left V 4 bases short and J 7 bases short, with 11 bases between. Amplification targeted the TCR beta CDR3 regions, with RNA transcripts as the source material. Amplification began with first-round RT-PCR using HTBI primers, then second-round multiplex PCR was performed. TCRdb independently ran MiXCR on the multiplex PCR reads; one entry per CDR3 protein. The sample shows hundreds of thousands of distinct CDR3 sequences, over 20% of them seen only once. This clonotype was seen many times. Its target is not known. Patients in the hyperthyroidism group, adults aged 18 to 65, were newly diagnosed, under 2 months' duration. Excluded were patients with other autoimmune diseases, uncontrolled infections, pregnancy or lactation. Diagnosis used clinical symptoms, serum thyroxine, TRAb, thyroid ultrasound and orbital computed tomography.

Study findings and constraints: Most thyroid clonotypes expanded beyond 0.001 frequency were also found in blood.

The origin of this receptor is a woman in her late teens or twenties with stable Graves' hyperthyroidism. Some clones in this sample may be carry-over from other donors' samples. The sequencing sample was made of peripheral blood. This chain joins TRBV28 and TRBJ2-7; D call uncertain. The CDR3 DNA reads TGTGCCAGCAGTTCTGGGCCGCGGGAGCAGTACTTC. Translated: CASSSGPREQYF.